The clone carrying this T cell receptor (beta chain) came up many times. No antigen is known for it. The data are from a study of T cells after yellow fever vaccination. The overall study: Fractions low in cell number were prepared with SMART-Seq v4 Ultra Low Input.

A 5'RACE template-switching step, the method used to make TCR cDNA, added a universal primer site and UMIs. Each CDR3 protein is one row after TCRdb ran MiXCR on the 5' RACE reads. The profile shows fewer than 350,000 distinct CDR3 sequences, over 8% of them singletons. Trimming stripped 3 bases from V and 4 bases from J, with 10 bases between. The CDR3 length is 13 residues. CDR1 is SGHRS, CDR2 YFSETQ, per germline. Study conclusions and caveats: The study re-detected most primary-vaccination clones after the booster (around 96% CD4, 85% to 90% CD8). There was a possibility that FACS-sorted repertoires contained abundant clonotypes contaminating from the bulk population.

This specimen was PBMCs, taken on the day of the first yellow fever vaccination. The clonotype comes from a man between 18 and 35 years old who received the YFV17D yellow fever vaccine. The chain couples TRBV5-1 to TRBJ1-1; a weak D match, TRBD1 (6 bases). CDR3 in amino acids: CASSYGQSTEAFF. The CDR3 DNA reads as TGCGCCAGCAGCTACGGACAGTCCACTGAAGCTTTCTTT.